Sequencing of this T cell receptor (beta chain) was carried out in a study of T cell responses to AZD1222 COVID-19 vaccine. The table came from immunoSEQ multiplex PCR; TCRdb's copy has only in-frame clones and leaves some out. The repertoire holds 120,000 to 150,000 clones, with around 90% as singletons. The TCR comes from an adult who received the AZD1222 COVID-19 vaccine. The sample consisted of peripheral blood, taken 28 days after the second AZD1222 dose.

The CDR3 region has the DNA TGTGCCATCAGTGAGCGACAAACGAACACTGAAGCTTTCTTT. Translating it yields CAISERQTNTEAFF. The rearrangement links TRBV10-3 to TRBJ1-1; D remains unclear. V lost 2 bases and J lost 1, with 8 bases in between. The CDR3 extends over 14 amino acids. Germline CDR1 reads ENHRY; CDR2 reads SYGVKD.